The T cell receptor beta chain under discussion was sequenced for a study of T cell responses to AZD1222 COVID-19 vaccine. Here immunoSEQ multiplex PCR was the method, and the copy in TCRdb shows in-frame clones only, minus some. Among 160,000 or so clones, 90% to 95% were seen once, and the ten largest hold roughly 4.5%. CDR3 size: 14 residues. In germline, CDR1 is LGHNA, CDR2 YNFKEQ. This sequence was found in an adult in good health. V and J are TRBV4-2 and TRBJ2-7; no definite D call. Here the sequenced sample was peripheral blood, taken on day 0 of MenACWY control vaccination. The DNA of the CDR3 is TGTGCCAGCAGCCAAGATAATTTGGGTTTCGCCACGTCGGTC. Translated, it gives CASSQDNLGFATSV.